Below are 14 T cell receptor beta chains sequenced from a single sample in a study of shared clonotypes between healthy human individuals. The data were produced by immunoSEQ multiplex PCR, yet TCRdb's version contains in-frame clones alone and is incomplete. The data hold roughly 2.5 million clones, with over 85% observed a single time. The sequenced material came from naive CD4+ T cells sorted from blood. Stated subset: CD45RA+ positively selected. Source of these receptors: a young man in good health.

V is TRBV11-2 and J is TRBJ1-6; a possible D gene is TRBD1 (5 bases). Deletions cut 5 bases from V and 7 bases from J, with 15 bases between. The germline gives CDR1 SGHAT, CDR2 FQNNGV. The CDR3 runs 15 residues. CDR3 in amino acids: CASSAGLTANSPLHF. Written as DNA, the CDR3 is TGTGCCAGCAGCGCGGGACTCACAGCCAATTCACCCCTCCACTTT.

The rearrangement links TRBV28 to TRBJ1-1; D gene unclear. V was trimmed by 5 bases and J by 3 bases, leaving 7 bases between them. This CDR3 region has 12 residues. Germline V CDR1 and CDR2: MDHEN, SYDVKM. The CDR3 region is CASSKGYTEAFF. The DNA of the CDR3 is TGTGCCAGCAGTAAAGGGTACACTGAAGCTTTCTTT.

This chain links TRBV10-1 with TRBJ2-7; D may be TRBD1 (6 bases). From germline, CDR1 is WNHNN and CDR2 SYGVQD (reference sequence). The ends were cut back, 1 base at V and 0 bases at J, with 10 bases in the middle. The CDR3 runs to 15 residues. The CDR3: CASSEFGGPSYEQYF. CDR3 nucleotide sequence: TGCGCCAGCAGTGAGTTTGGGGGCCCCTCCTACGAGCAGTACTTC.

With respect to this clone: This sample also contains other DNA sequences that code for the same CDR3. V gene TRBV6-1 combines with J gene TRBJ2-7, with 11 bases aligning to TRBD1. Germline V gives CDR1 MNHNS, CDR2 SASEGT. CDR3 length equals 14 residues. Trimming took 6 bases from V and 1 from J; bases not matched to a gene: 2. The DNA for the CDR3 is TGTGCCAGCAGGGGGACAGGGGGATCCTACGAGCAGTACTTC. Its protein product is CASRGTGGSYEQYF.

V is TRBV5-1 and J is TRBJ2-2, with 7 bases that match TRBD1. Germline CDR1 reads SGHRS; CDR2 reads YFSETQ. V gave up 7 bases and J gave up 0 bases; unmatched junction bases: 12. This CDR3 contains 17 residues. CDR3 amino acids: CASFGQARKANTGELFF. CDR3 bases: TGCGCCAGCTTCGGACAGGCCCGAAAAGCGAACACCGGGGAGCTGTTTTTT.

The rearrangement links TRBV9 to TRBJ2-3, with D uncertain. Trimming pared 1 base from V and 2 bases from J, leaving 5 bases between. This CDR3 region has 13 residues. From germline, CDR1 is SGDLS and CDR2 YYNGEE. CDR3 residues: CASSVSTTDTQYF. CDR3 bases: TGTGCCAGCAGCGTATCTACCACAGATACGCAGTATTTT. The full variable domain, in which reference TRBV9 and TRBJ2-3 provide the parts outside the CDR3, is DSGVTQTPKHLITATGQRVTLRCSPRSGDLSVYWYQQSLDQGLQFLIQYYNGEERAKGNILERFSAQQFPDLHSELNLSSLELGDSALYFCASSVSTTDTQYFGPGTRLTVL.

The table lists this clone with a count of one. The chain is built from TRBV2 and TRBJ2-5; D is tentatively TRBD1 or TRBD2 (5 bases each). Germline CDR1 is SNHLY and CDR2 is FYNNEI. V lost 7 bases and J lost 3, with 18 bases in between. This CDR3 spans 15 amino acids. CDR3 amino acids: CASKILRDLKETQYF. The CDR3 DNA is TGTGCCAGCAAAATTCTTCGGGACCTGAAAGAGACCCAGTACTTC.

This chain links TRBV30 with TRBJ2-5, with D tentatively TRBD1 (6 bases). The J call could be wrong; TRBJ2-7 is a better fit for the DNA end. Germline loops: CDR1 GTSNPN, CDR2 SVGIG (reference sequence). This CDR3 is 15 amino acids long. The CDR3 region is CAWSAMGTQAYEQYF. DNA of the CDR3: TGTGCCTGGAGTGCCATGGGGACACAAGCCTACGAGCAGTACTTC.

The rearrangement uses TRBV9 and TRBJ2-7; 7 bases agree with TRBD1. From germline, CDR1 is SGDLS and CDR2 YYNGEE. The CDR3 is made up of 14 amino acids. Trimming took 2 bases from V and 2 from J; bases not matched to a gene: 4. The CDR3 nucleotides read TGTGCCAGCAGCGTCCGGACAGGTCCCTACGAGCAGTACTTC. Its translation: CASSVRTGPYEQYF. Filled out from reference TRBV9 and TRBJ2-7, the complete variable domain reads DSGVTQTPKHLITATGQRVTLRCSPRSGDLSVYWYQQSLDQGLQFLIQYYNGEERAKGNILERFSAQQFPDLHSELNLSSLELGDSALYFCASSVRTGPYEQYFGPGTRLTVT.

The J gene is TRBJ2-1, the V gene TRBV2; TRBD2 agrees at 15 bases. The CDR3 is 16 residues long. Per the germline V gene, CDR1 is SNHLY and CDR2 is FYNNEI. The junction had 5 bases not matched to a gene; V was cut back by 4 bases and J by 7 bases. The CDR3 nucleotides read TGTGCCAGCAGTGCTGGACTAGCGGGGGGGTTAAATGAGCAGTTCTTC. It yields the protein CASSAGLAGGLNEQFF.

CDR3 nucleotides: TGTGCCAGCCAGACAGAGTTTCAAGAGACCCAGTACTTC. Protein: CASQTEFQETQYF. The rearrangement uses TRBV2 and TRBJ2-5, with a weak D call TRBD1 (5 bases). From germline, CDR1 is SNHLY and CDR2 FYNNEI. This CDR3 is built from 13 residues. V was trimmed by 8 bases and J by 2 bases, leaving 12 bases between them.

This rearrangement joins TRBV2 to TRBJ2-5, with TRBD2 matching 14 bases. After removal of 5 bases from V and 5 bases from J, the junction contained 4 bases not matched to a gene. The CDR3 runs 15 residues. Germline V gene lookup returns CDR1 SNHLY and CDR2 FYNNEI. CDR3 in amino acids: CASSRGLAGAETQYF. In nucleotides, the CDR3 is TGTGCCAGCAGTAGGGGACTAGCGGGAGCTGAGACCCAGTACTTC.

This chain connects TRBV27 to TRBJ2-5; the D gene is possibly TRBD1 (6 bases). Germline CDR1 reads MNHEY; CDR2 reads SMNVEV (reference sequence). The ends were cut back, 6 bases at V and 1 base at J, with 9 bases in the middle. CDR3 length: 13 amino acids. The CDR3 coding sequence is TGTGCCAGCAGCAGGACAGTCCAAGAGACCCAGTACTTC. Translated, it gives CASSRTVQETQYF.

The rearrangement uses TRBV5-1 and TRBJ2-7; maybe TRBD2 (6 bases). CDR1 is SGHRS, CDR2 YFSETQ, per germline. There are 14 residues in the CDR3. V was trimmed by 0 bases and J by 4 bases, leaving 11 bases between them. CDR3 in DNA: TGCGCCAGCAGCTTGGGGACTACACCATACGAGCAGTACTTC. Translating it yields CASSLGTTPYEQYF.